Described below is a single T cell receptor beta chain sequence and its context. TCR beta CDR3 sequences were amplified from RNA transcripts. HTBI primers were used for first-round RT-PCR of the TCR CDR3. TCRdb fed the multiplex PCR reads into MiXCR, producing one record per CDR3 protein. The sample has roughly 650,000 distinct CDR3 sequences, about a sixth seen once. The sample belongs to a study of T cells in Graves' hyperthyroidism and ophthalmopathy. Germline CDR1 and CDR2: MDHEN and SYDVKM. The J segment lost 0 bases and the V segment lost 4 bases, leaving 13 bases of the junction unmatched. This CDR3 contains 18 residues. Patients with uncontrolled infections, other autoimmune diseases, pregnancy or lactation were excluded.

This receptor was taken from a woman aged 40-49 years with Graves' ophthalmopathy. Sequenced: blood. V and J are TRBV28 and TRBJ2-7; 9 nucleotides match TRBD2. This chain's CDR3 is CASSSADLTSGNSYEQYF. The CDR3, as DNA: TGTGCCAGCAGTTCCGCAGATCTGACTAGCGGCAACTCCTACGAGCAGTACTTC. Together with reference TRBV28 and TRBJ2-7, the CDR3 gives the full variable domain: DVKVTQSSRYLVKRTGEKVFLECVQDMDHENMFWYRQDPGLGLRLIYFSYDVKMKEKGDIPEGYSVSREKKERFSLILESASTNQTSMYLCASSSADLTSGNSYEQYFGPGTRLTVT.